One sample yielded the 4 T cell receptor beta chains listed below, sequenced in a study of post-analysis software for immune sequencing data. Presence of unique molecular identifiers characterized the TCR beta cDNA libraries. One entry per CDR3 protein results from TCRdb running MiXCR on the PCR reads. The repertoire holds 450,000 to 700,000 distinct CDR3 sequences, with 44% as singletons. These receptors are not linked to any known antigen. Whole-study findings and limits: Controls showed lower frequencies than patients for five TRBV segments, and TRBV5-6, TRBV5-1 and TRBV20-1 were among these.

Sequenced: blood. These receptor sequences come from a girl between 10 and 17 years old with multiple sclerosis.

This sequence joins TRBV3-1 and TRBJ2-7; D unresolved. Trimming shortened V by 0 bases and J by 5 bases, and 11 bases separated the two germline ends. The CDR3 is 14 residues long. Germline CDR1 reads LGHDT; CDR2 reads YNNKEL (reference sequence). The CDR3 DNA follows: TGTGCCAGCAGCCAAGAGTCGAAAGGAAACGAGCAGTACTTC. Protein product: CASSQESKGNEQYF.

This clonotype was seen only a few times. The chain carries TRBV12-3 or TRBV12-4 and TRBJ1-6; D remains unclear. The CDR3 has 15 amino acids. The V end was cut by 3 bases, the J end by 0 bases, with 6 bases between. CDR3 coding DNA: TGTGCCAGCAGTTTTGATGGCTCCTATAATTCACCCCTCCACTTT. This gives the protein CASSFDGSYNSPLHF.

This clonotype was found a few times. This chain joins TRBV12-5 and TRBJ1-1, with 8 bases that match TRBD1. V shed 1 base and J 0 bases; nucleotides not matched to a gene: 4. Germline V gives CDR1 LGHNT, CDR2 FRNRAP. The CDR3 has 16 amino acids. The CDR3 nucleotides read TGTGCTAGTGGTTTGGCCCAACAGGGGGTGAACACTGAAGCTTTCTTT. This codes for CASGLAQQGVNTEAFF.

This chain links TRBV20-1 with TRBJ2-1; D perhaps matches TRBD2 (6 bases). The germline CDR1 and CDR2 sequences are DFQATT and SNEGSKA (reference sequence). The CDR3 spans 16 residues. Between the trimmed V and J ends, which lost 0 bases and 9 bases, there was a span of 21 bases. The CDR3 sequence: CSARDPVSLAMGEQFF. The CDR3 nucleotides read TGCAGTGCTAGAGATCCCGTTAGTCTAGCGATGGGTGAGCAGTTCTTC.